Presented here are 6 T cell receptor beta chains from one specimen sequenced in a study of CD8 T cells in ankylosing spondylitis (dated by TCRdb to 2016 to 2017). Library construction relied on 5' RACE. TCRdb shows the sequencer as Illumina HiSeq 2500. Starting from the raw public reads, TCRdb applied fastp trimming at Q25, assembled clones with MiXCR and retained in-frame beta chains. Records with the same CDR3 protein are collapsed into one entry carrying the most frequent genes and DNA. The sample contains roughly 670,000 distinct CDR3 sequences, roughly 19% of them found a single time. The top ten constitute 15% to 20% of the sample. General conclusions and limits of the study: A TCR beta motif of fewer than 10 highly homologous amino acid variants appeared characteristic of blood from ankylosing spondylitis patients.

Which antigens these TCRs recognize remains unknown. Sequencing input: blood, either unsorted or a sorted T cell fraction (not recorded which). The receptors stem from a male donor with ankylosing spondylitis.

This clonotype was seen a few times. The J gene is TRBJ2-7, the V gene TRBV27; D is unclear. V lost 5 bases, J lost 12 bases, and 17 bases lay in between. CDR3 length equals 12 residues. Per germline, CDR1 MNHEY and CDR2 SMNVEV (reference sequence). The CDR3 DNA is TGTGCCAGCAGTCCGAATGGACGCGTTCGGTACTTC. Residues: CASSPNGRVRYF.

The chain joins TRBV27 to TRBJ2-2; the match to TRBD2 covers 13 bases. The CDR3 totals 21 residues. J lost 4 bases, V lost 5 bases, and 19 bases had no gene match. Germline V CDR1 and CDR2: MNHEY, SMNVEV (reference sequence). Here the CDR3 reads CASSRRTGGLAGAAFTGELFF. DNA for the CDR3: TGTGCCAGCAGTCGTCGGACAGGAGGACTAGCGGGAGCTGCATTCACCGGGGAGCTGTTTTTT.

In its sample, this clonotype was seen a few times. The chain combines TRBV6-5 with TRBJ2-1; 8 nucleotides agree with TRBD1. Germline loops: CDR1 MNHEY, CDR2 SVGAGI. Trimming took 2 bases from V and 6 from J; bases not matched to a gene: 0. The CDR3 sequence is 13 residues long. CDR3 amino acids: CASSYDRGNEQFF. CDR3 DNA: TGTGCCAGCAGTTACGACAGGGGCAATGAGCAGTTCTTC.

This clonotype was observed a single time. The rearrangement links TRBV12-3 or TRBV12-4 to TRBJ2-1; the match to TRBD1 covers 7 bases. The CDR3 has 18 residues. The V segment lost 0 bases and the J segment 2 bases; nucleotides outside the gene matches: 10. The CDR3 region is CASSLALDLRGPYNEQFF. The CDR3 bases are TGTGCCAGCAGTTTAGCGCTGGATTTGAGGGGGCCCTACAATGAGCAGTTCTTC.

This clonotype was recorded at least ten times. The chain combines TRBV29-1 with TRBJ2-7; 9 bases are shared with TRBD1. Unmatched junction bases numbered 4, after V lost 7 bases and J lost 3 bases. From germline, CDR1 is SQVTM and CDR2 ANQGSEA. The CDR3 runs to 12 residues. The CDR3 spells CSAGTGIYEQYF. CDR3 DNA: TGCAGCGCTGGGACAGGGATCTACGAGCAGTACTTC.

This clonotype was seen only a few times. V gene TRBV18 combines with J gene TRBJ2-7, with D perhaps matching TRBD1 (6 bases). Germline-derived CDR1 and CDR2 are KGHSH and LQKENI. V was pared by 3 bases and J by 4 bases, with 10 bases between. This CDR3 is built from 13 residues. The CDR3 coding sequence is TGTGCCAGCTCACCCGCGGACAGATACGAGCAGTACTTC. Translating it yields CASSPADRYEQYF.